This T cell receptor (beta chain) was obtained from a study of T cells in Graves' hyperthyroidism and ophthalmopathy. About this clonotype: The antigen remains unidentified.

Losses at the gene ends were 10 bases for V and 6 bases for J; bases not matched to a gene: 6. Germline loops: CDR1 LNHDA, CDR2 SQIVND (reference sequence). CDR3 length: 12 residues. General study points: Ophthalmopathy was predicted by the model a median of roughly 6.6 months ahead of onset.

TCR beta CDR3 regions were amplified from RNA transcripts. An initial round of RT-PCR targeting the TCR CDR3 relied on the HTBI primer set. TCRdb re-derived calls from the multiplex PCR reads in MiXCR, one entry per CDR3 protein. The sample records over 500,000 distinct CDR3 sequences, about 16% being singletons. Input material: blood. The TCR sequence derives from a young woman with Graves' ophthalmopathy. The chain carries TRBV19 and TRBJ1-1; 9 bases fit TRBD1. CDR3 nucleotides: TGTGCCACCGGGGACAGGGCGTCTGAAGCTTTCTTT. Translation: CATGDRASEAFF.